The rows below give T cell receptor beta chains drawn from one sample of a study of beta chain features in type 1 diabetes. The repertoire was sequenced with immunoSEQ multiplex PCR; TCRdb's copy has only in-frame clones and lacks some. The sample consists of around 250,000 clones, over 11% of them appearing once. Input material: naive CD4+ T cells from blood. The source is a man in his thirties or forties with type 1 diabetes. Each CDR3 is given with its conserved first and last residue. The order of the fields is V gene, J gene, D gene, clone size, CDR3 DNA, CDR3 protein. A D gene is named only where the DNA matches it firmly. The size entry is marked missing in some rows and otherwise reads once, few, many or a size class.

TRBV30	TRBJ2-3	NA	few	TGTGCCTGGAGCGGGGCAGATACGCAGTATTTT	CAWSGADTQYF
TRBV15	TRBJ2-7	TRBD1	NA	TGTGCCACCAGCAGATCGCGAGGGGACAGGGGGCTTCGGCAGTACTTC	CATSRSRGDRGLRQYF
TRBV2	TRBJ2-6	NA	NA	TGTGCCACCCCAGGGGCCGACACAGGGGGGGTCTCTGGGGCCAACGTCCTGACTTTC	CATPGADTGGVSGANVLTF
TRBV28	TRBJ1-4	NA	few	TGTGCCAGCGGGGGCACTAATGAAAAACTGTTTTTT	CASGGTNEKLFF
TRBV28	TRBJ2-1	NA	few	TGTGCCAGCAGTTTAGTTCGGACATCTTACAATGAGCAGTTCTTC	CASSLVRTSYNEQFF
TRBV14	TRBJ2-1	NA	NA	TGTGCCAGCAGCCCCATGACTGTGCATGAGCAGTTCTTC	CASSPMTVHEQFF
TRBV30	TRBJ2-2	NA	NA	TGTGCCTGGAGTCGAGGTACCGGGGAGCTGTTTTTT	CAWSRGTGELFF
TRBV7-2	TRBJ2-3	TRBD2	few	TGTGCCAGCAGCCCGACTAGCGGGAGGGCCGCGGATACGCAGTATTTT	CASSPTSGRAADTQYF
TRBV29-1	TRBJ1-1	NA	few	TGCAGCGTTGCAGGGGTAGGCACTGAAGCTTTCTTT	CSVAGVGTEAFF
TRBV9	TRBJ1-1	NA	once	TGTGCCAGCAGCGTAGAACCGGGGGGCACTGAAGCTTTCTTT	CASSVEPGGTEAFF
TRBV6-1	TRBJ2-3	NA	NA	TGTGCCAGTCTCCCGGACGGGAGTTGGGCAGATACGCAGTATTTT	CASLPDGSWADTQYF
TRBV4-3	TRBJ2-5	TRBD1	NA	TGCGCCAGCAGCCCGGGACAGGGGGGACTAAGGGAGACCCAGTACTTC	CASSPGQGGLRETQYF
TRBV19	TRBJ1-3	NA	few	TGTGCCAGTAGTATGCGGACAGATTTCGACTCTGGAAACACCATATATTTT	CASSMRTDFDSGNTIYF
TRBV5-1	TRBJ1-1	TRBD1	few	TGCGCCAGCAGCGGAACAGGGGGCGAACCAAACACTGAAGCTTTCTTT	CASSGTGGEPNTEAFF
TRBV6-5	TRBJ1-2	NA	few	TGTGCCAGCCGCTTGGTGGGCCGAGACTATGGCTACACCTTC	CASRLVGRDYGYTF
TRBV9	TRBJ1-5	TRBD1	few	TGTGCCAGCAGCACCCGGGACAGGGTTTGGCCCCAGCATTTT	CASSTRDRVWPQHF
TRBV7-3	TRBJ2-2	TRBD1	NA	TGTGCCAGCAGCTTAAGACAGGGAAGCACCGGGGAGCTGTTTTTT	CASSLRQGSTGELFF
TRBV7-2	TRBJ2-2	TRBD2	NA	TGTGCCAGCAGCTCCCAGCGTACACTAGCGACGAACACCGGGGAGCTGTTTTTT	CASSSQRTLATNTGELFF
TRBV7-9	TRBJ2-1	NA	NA	TGTGCCAGCAGCTTAGAAACTAGACTCGGGTTCTTC	CASSLETRLGFF
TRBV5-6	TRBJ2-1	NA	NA	TGTGCCAGCAGCTTGTCTGGCACCTACAATGAGCAGTTCTTC	CASSLSGTYNEQFF
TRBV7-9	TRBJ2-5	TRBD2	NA	TGTGCCGGCACTAGCGGCAGAGAGACCCAGTACTTC	CAGTSGRETQYF
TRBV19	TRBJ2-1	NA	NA	TGTGCCAGTAGTGATCTCGGGAGATACAATGAGCAGTTCTTC	CASSDLGRYNEQFF
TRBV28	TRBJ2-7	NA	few	TGTGCCAGCAGTTTACATCCGGGGTTCGGAGAGCAGTACTTC	CASSLHPGFGEQYF
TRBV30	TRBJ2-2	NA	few	TGTGCCTGGAATAAACAGGGAACCGGGGAGCTGTTTTTT	CAWNKQGTGELFF
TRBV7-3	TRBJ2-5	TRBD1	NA	TGTGCCAGCAGCTCCGGACAGGGGAAGACCCAGTACTTC	CASSSGQGKTQYF
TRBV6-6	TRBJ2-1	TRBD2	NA	TGTGCCAGCAGCCCCGGGCTAGCGGTCTACAATGAGCAGTTCTTC	CASSPGLAVYNEQFF
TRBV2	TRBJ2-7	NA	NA	TGTGCCAGCAGGGGGGGGGCGGCAGGATACGAGCAGTACTTC	CASRGGAAGYEQYF
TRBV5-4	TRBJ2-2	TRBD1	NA	TGTGCCAGCAGCTCTGGGGACAGGGCGGGCGGGGAGCTGTTTTTT	CASSSGDRAGGELFF
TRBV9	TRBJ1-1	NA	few	TGTGCCAGCAGCGTAGGGGACATGAACACTGAAGCTTTCTTT	CASSVGDMNTEAFF
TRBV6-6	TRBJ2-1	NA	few	TGTGCCAGCAGTTACTCCTATGTCAATGAGCAGTTCTTC	CASSYSYVNEQFF
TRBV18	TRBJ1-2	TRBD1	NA	TGTGCCAGCTCACCAGGTAGACAGGGTGGCTACACCTTC	CASSPGRQGGYTF
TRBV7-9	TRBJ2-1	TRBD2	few	TGTGCCAGCAGCTCTAGCGGGAGGGCCTACAATGAGCAGTTCTTC	CASSSSGRAYNEQFF
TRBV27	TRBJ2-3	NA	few	TGTGCCAGCCACCCAGGGGACGGTTACACAGATACGCAGTATTTT	CASHPGDGYTDTQYF
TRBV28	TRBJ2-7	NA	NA	TGTGCCAGCAGTGCTCCGGGAGCCTCCTACGAGCAGTACTTC	CASSAPGASYEQYF
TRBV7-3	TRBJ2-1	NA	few	TGTGCCAGCAGCTTAGGACAGTCTGAGGGCAATGAGCAGTTCTTC	CASSLGQSEGNEQFF
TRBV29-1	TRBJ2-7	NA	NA	TGCAGCGTAACGACAGTACCTAATATCCCAGGCTACGAGCAGTACTTC	CSVTTVPNIPGYEQYF
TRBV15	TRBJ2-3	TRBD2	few	TGTGCCACCAGCAGAGATCTAGCGGGAAACACAGATACGCAGTATTTT	CATSRDLAGNTDTQYF
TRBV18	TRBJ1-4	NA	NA	TGTGCCAGCTCACAGGGGCCTCAGGAAAAACTGTTTTTT	CASSQGPQEKLFF
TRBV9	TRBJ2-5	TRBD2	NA	TGTGCCAGCAGCGTCAGTCTGACTAGCGGGGAAGAGACCCAGTACTTC	CASSVSLTSGEETQYF
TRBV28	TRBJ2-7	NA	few	TGTGCCAGCAGTTTAGTAAGGACAGAACCCTACGAGCAGTACTTC	CASSLVRTEPYEQYF
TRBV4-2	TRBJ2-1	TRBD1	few	TGTGCCAGCAGCCATCCGGGGACAGACAATGAGCAGTTCTTC	CASSHPGTDNEQFF